This T cell receptor beta chain was observed in a study of long-term antiretroviral therapy in people with HIV (dated by TCRdb to between 2021 and 2022). For the wider study: The earliest samples were collected roughly a decade before the 2015 WHO recommendation for immediate ART, at a time when ART was usually postponed until CD4 counts fell. This retrospective serial study examined whether starting ART and sustained HIV suppression were associated with changes in the composition and diversity of the TRB repertoire in peripheral blood. A total of about 180 cryopreserved PBMC samples were contributed to the cohort by 30 adults with confirmed HIV infection, with samples collected serially over a mean of roughly six years (range 1-12). About 35% of the 30 participants with HIV were female. No cross-contamination during QIAcube processing turned up in test extractions that ran a monoclonal T-cell line alongside 30 or so polyclonal samples.

Study-level results and caveats: The samples span the years 2004 to 2017, and the ART regimens used at that time may not be as effective as current regimens. Because PBMC availability was limited, only the TCR beta chain was sequenced, with no alpha chain pairing. Inferences about post-ART repertoire changes are limited because no data were available on ART adherence, viral resistance or therapy changes. Starting ART was linked to a significant rise in TRB diversity, yet even after long-term ART the diversity remained significantly lower than in transplant donor controls. Because pre-ART samples had limited cell numbers, unsorted PBMC were profiled rather than sorted CD4+ and CD8+ T cells. Narrower CDR3 length ranges were observed in HIV repertoires than in controls, and an antigen-experienced repertoire with only a slight naive shift after ART was suggested by the network structure. Expanded TRB clones identified before ART initiation dominated the repertoire at all time points, although this dominance fluctuated and declined in many PLHIV after ART.

Inclusion was restricted to participants for whom at least one PBMC sample before ART initiation and at least two post-ART samples were available. Every participant with HIV received treatment in the United States of America. Before DNA extraction, cryopreserved samples of roughly 0.85-11 million PBMC were thawed and then washed. At the time of the earliest PBMC sample, participants with HIV were aged between roughly 20 and 55 years. PBMC samples from each participant spanned 1-4 timepoints before ART initiation and 2-8 timepoints after ART initiation, with a median of 7 samples. Serial HIV viral load, CD4+ T-cell count, ART history and demographic data were obtained for every participant. Genomic DNA was extracted from unsorted PBMC with a Qiagen kit on a QIAcube, processed in batches of 12 samples. Concerning this clone: Which antigen it targets is not known. The sample holds no much larger clone one base away, and base qualities are not on file.

Sequencing of the TRB variable region was done with the immunoSEQ hsTCRB v3.0 assay at survey level resolution. The targeted TRB sequencing depth was about 35,000-55,000 T-cell genomes per sample. An Illumina MiSeq with a v3 150-cycle kit was used to sequence the pooled TRB libraries. In the original analysis: Repertoire analysis was performed in R inside a reproducible Nextflow workflow that covered QC, data transformation and analysis. LymphoSeq2, an R package for exploring AIRR-Seq data, was used to implement the custom analyses. Several samples yielding fewer than 5000 total TRB sequences were excluded, leaving 150 to 200 analyzed HIV repertoires. Among the roughly 200 retained HIV repertoires, 59 were collected before ART initiation and 120 to 140 were collected after ART initiation. Repertoires were downsampled to 5000 TRB nucleotide sequences, with summary statistics averaged over 100 downsampling iterations. Only TRB sequences with CDR3 regions of at least seven amino acids were retained for analysis. A Shannon entropy-derived clonality score and the Gini coefficient were used to measure diversity. In the repertoire networks, any two of the top 5000 CDR3 amino acid sequences were connected whenever the two sequences differed by an edit distance of one. For TRB CDR3 amino acid sequences, antigen specificity groups and MHC restriction were predicted with GLIPH2. To flag known associations with CMV, EBV, HIV or tissue antigens, CDR3 amino acid sequences were compared against VDJdb and McPAS-TCR. Pre-ART, post-ART and control groups were compared with Wilcoxon signed-rank tests and Holm-Bonferroni correction. Sourced from immuneACCESS, this table was stored by TCRdb with only in-frame sequences that have V and J called. A share of the clones is absent; for the studies checked, an unresolved V gene accounts for under half, and the remainder has no known explanation. Clone size and the V and J calls come from that table; the DNA yielded D and trimming. The sample table contains 20,000 to 25,000 clones; only one count was recorded for approximately 95% of them. About 10% of the sample is held by the ten biggest clonotypes.

This specimen was unsorted PBMCs, taken 7.6 years after starting antiretroviral therapy. This receptor was obtained from a woman in her thirties or forties with HIV.

Read as DNA, the sequence is TGTGCCAGCAGCTCGGGAAGTTTCACGAACACTGAAGCTTTCTTT. Its translation reads: CASSSGSFTNTEAFF. The chain is encoded by TRBV5-6 joined to TRBJ1-1; the D gene is not confidently resolved. From the germline V gene, CDR1 is SGHDT and CDR2 is YYEEEE. Trimming costs V 3 bases and J 1 base, and their ends lie 13 bases apart. The CDR3 runs 15 residues from the cysteine to the phenylalanine. The kept DNA is CDR3 alone, 45 bases in frame from the first base.